This TCR beta chain derives from a study of cytomegalovirus exposure and HLA in healthy donors. The wider study: Earlier, 95 million to 140 million unique TCR beta sequences were recovered from approximately 180 million T cells by an analysis. Study-wide results and limits: Sequencing likely generated an artifact that appeared as a cluster of highly shared sequence variants. Researchers reported in a later analysis that common viral pathogens appeared linked to several top clusters.

The CDR3 runs 15 residues. In germline, CDR1 is MDHEN, CDR2 SYDVKM. V was trimmed by 5 bases and J by 4 bases, leaving 15 bases between them. The PCR used 60 Vbeta and 13 Jbeta primers. The data were produced by immunoSEQ multiplex PCR, yet TCRdb's version contains in-frame clones alone and is incomplete. The data show some 250,000 clones, around 80% seen once. For this clone: Its antigen remains unknown.

The origin of this receptor is a woman between 40 and 55 years old in good health and CMV-seropositive. The V call is TRBV28, the J call TRBJ2-1, with a weak D call TRBD2 (5 bases). Specimen: PBMCs. The CDR3 loop is CASSAPGLGYNEQFF. In DNA form, the CDR3 reads TGTGCCAGCAGTGCCCCCGGACTCGGATACAATGAGCAGTTCTTC.